Listed below are T cell receptor beta chains from one sample, sequenced in a study of blood T cell repertoires in COVID-19. This table comes from immunoSEQ multiplex PCR, and its TCRdb copy is limited to in-frame clones, with some not included. The sample lists approximately 100,000 clones, around four fifths occurring once. Sequencing used peripheral blood. All receptors come from a man between 60 and 75 years old with acute or convalescent COVID-19. The CDR3 runs from the conserved cysteine through the conserved F or W. Each record gives: V gene, J gene, D gene, CDR3 protein. A D gene is named only where the DNA matches it firmly.

V: TRBV5-1
J: TRBJ2-3
D: TRBD2
CDR3: CASTTTSGSTDTQYF

V: TRBV18
J: TRBJ1-1
D: -
CDR3: CASSPRAGWDTEAFF

V: TRBV7-7
J: TRBJ2-2
D: -
CDR3: CASSLPSGELFF

V: TRBV5-1
J: TRBJ2-5
D: TRBD2
CDR3: CASSPAAGGRETQYF

V: TRBV6-6
J: TRBJ2-1
D: TRBD1
CDR3: CASSNTQGAKADEQFF

V: TRBV5-1
J: TRBJ1-1
D: -
CDR3: CASSVGGENTEAFF

V: TRBV3-1/TRBV3-2
J: TRBJ2-7
D: -
CDR3: CASSQDPGQYEQYF

V: TRBV5-1
J: TRBJ2-5
D: TRBD2
CDR3: CASSLTSGSFPETQYF

V: TRBV28
J: TRBJ1-5
D: -
CDR3: CASSPPVGRGYQPQHF

V: TRBV5-1
J: TRBJ2-3
D: -
CDR3: CASSLAYQWFGGDPSKDTQYF

V: TRBV4-1
J: TRBJ2-3
D: -
CDR3: CASSQVSGTDTQYF

V: TRBV19
J: TRBJ2-7
D: -
CDR3: CASSTLKVMRPYEQYF

V: TRBV9
J: TRBJ1-1
D: TRBD1
CDR3: CASSARTGALNTEAFF

V: TRBV19
J: TRBJ2-1
D: TRBD2
CDR3: CASSVGLAGIATYNEQFF

V: TRBV4-1
J: TRBJ1-5
D: -
CDR3: CASSPDTPNQPQHF

V: TRBV24-1
J: TRBJ1-1
D: -
CDR3: CAIRRKADTEAFF

V: TRBV7-8
J: TRBJ1-2
D: TRBD1
CDR3: CASSLGSPQGAELNYGYTF

V: TRBV29-1
J: TRBJ1-1
D: TRBD1
CDR3: CSVQGQGPEAFF

V: TRBV3-1/TRBV3-2
J: TRBJ2-1
D: TRBD2
CDR3: CASQLAGGRDEQFF

V: TRBV19
J: TRBJ2-5
D: TRBD2
CDR3: CASKGGSETQYF

V: TRBV25-1
J: TRBJ2-1
D: TRBD2
CDR3: CASMGLAGVYNEQFF

V: TRBV10-3
J: TRBJ2-1
D: -
CDR3: CAISESYSSSYNEQFF

V: TRBV7-2
J: TRBJ1-5
D: -
CDR3: CASSDSYQPQHF

V: TRBV29-1
J: TRBJ1-4
D: -
CDR3: CSVEGPTGRGEKLFF

V: TRBV14
J: TRBJ2-6
D: -
CDR3: CASSPLSRSSGANVLTF

V: TRBV10-1
J: TRBJ2-3
D: TRBD1
CDR3: CASSESGGTGTDTQYF